Below, one T cell receptor beta chain is given with its context. Germline V gene sequence: CDR1 SEHNR, CDR2 FQNEAQ (reference sequence). The CDR3 length is 12 residues. Trimming removed 3 bases at V and 7 bases at J, with 4 bases between. This sample is drawn from a study of blood T cell repertoires in COVID-19. Method: immunoSEQ multiplex PCR; TCRdb's copy keeps in-frame clones and lacks some. The sample holds 300,000 or so clones; roughly 90% are singletons and the top ten take about 2.4%. The chain uses TRBV7-9 and TRBJ1-6, with D hard to call. Specimen: PBMCs or T cells enriched from blood (not recorded which). This receptor was identified in a man aged 60-69 years who had recovered from COVID-19. The CDR3 nucleotides are TGTGCCAGCAGCTTGGAGAATTCACCCCTCCACTTT. Amino acid sequence: CASSLENSPLHF.